This T cell receptor (beta chain) was obtained from a study of blood T cell repertoires in COVID-19. The overall study: The origin of the acute and convalescent COVID-19 samples was the United States, Italy and Spain.

Those enrolled in Seattle joined during active infection and were followed longitudinally afterward. This CDR3 has 16 residues. The J segment lost 0 bases and the V segment lost 3 bases, leaving 8 bases of the junction unmatched. The germline V gene encodes CDR1 GTSNPN and CDR2 SVGIG (reference sequence). The protocol was immunoSEQ multiplex PCR, while the TCRdb copy is restricted to in-frame clones and leaves out a portion. The table records about 300,000 clones, roughly 86% of them present only once. This receptor was taken from a woman aged 25 to 39 with COVID-19, enrolled during active disease. The chain combines TRBV30 with TRBJ2-5, with 9 bases fitting TRBD1. Sequencing was performed on peripheral blood. The CDR3: CAWSRGQGWYQETQYF. The DNA of the CDR3 is TGTGCCTGGAGCCGTGGACAGGGGTGGTACCAAGAGACCCAGTACTTC. The variable domain in full, completed from reference TRBV30 and TRBJ2-5, reads SQTIHQWPATLVQPVGSPLSLECTVEGTSNPNLYWYRQAAGRGLQLLFYSVGIGQISSEVPQNLSASRPQDRQFILSSKKLLLSDSGFYLCAWSRGQGWYQETQYFGPGTRLLVL.